This T cell receptor (beta chain) was identified during a study of neurological immune-mediated disorders. TCRdb called the 5' RACE reads again in MiXCR, with one record for every CDR3 protein. The repertoire holds 81,000 or so distinct CDR3 sequences, with 4.5% to 6.5% as singletons. The sample holds many counts of this clonotype. Its antigen is not known. 2 million unsorted PBMCs were stored in RNAlater at -80 °C before RNA extraction. The CDR3 length is 13 residues. The V gene's germline CDR1 is DFQATT and CDR2 SNEGSKA (reference sequence). Whole-study findings and limits: With the multiple sclerosis repertoire cluster, neither clinical nor MRI features showed any association. Among 34 multiple sclerosis patients, 18 had repertoires that phylogenetic grouping placed in one related-CDR3 cluster, a possible signature. Levels of TCR clonal expansion peaked in HTLV-1-associated myelopathy and reached their lowest in multiple sclerosis, under those of healthy controls.

The TCR sequence derives from a woman younger than 45 with multiple sclerosis. The sample was PBMCs. The V gene is TRBV20-1, the J gene TRBJ2-1; TRBD2 matches at 15 bases. CDR3 loop: CSSGLAGGNEQFF. CDR3 coding DNA: TGCAGCAGCGGACTAGCGGGAGGGAATGAGCAGTTCTTC.